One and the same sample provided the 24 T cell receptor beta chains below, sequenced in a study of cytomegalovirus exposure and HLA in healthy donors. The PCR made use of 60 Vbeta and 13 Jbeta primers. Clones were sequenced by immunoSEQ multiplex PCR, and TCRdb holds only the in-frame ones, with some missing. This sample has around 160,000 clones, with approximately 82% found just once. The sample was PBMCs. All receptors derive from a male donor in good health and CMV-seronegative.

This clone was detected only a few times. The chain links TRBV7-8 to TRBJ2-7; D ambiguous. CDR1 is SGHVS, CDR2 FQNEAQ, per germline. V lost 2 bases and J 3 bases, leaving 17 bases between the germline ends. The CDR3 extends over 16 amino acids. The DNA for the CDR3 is TGTGCCAGCAGCTTAATACAAGGCAGCGCCCACTACGAGCAGTACTTC. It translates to CASSLIQGSAHYEQYF.

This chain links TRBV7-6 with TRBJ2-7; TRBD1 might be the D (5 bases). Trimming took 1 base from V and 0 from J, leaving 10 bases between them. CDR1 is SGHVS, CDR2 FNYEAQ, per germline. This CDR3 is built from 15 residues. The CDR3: CASSLGTTASYEQYF. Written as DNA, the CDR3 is TGTGCCAGCAGCTTAGGGACGACAGCCTCCTACGAGCAGTACTTC.

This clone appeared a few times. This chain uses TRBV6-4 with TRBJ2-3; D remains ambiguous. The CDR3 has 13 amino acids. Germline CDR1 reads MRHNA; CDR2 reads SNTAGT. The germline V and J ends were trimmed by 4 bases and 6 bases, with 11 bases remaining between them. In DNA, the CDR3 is TGTGCCAGCAGTGCGACCCTCGGGGATACGCAGTATTTT. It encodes CASSATLGDTQYF.

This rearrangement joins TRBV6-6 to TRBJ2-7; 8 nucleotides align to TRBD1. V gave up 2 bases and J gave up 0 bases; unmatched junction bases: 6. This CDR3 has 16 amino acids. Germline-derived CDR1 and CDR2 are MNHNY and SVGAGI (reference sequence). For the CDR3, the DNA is TGTGCCAGCAGTTACCGCCGGGACAGGCACTCCTACGAGCAGTACTTC. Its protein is CASSYRRDRHSYEQYF.

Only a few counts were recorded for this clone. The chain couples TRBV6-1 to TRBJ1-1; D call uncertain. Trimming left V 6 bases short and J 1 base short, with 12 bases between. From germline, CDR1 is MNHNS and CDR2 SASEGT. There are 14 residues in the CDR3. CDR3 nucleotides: TGTGCCAGCAGCGTCCGGGTCCAGAACACTGAAGCTTTCTTT. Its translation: CASSVRVQNTEAFF.

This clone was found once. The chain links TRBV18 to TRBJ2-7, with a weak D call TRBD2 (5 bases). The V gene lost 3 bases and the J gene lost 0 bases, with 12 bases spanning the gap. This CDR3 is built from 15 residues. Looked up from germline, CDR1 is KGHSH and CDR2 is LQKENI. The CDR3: CASSPERPSSYEQYF. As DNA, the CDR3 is TGTGCCAGCTCACCGGAGCGGCCCAGCTCCTACGAGCAGTACTTC.

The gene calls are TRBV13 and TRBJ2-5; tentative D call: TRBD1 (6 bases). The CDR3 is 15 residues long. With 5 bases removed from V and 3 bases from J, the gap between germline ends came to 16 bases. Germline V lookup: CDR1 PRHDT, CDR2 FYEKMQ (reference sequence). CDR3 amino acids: CASSGGQDWEETQYF. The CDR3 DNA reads TGTGCCAGCAGCGGGGGACAAGACTGGGAAGAGACCCAGTACTTC.

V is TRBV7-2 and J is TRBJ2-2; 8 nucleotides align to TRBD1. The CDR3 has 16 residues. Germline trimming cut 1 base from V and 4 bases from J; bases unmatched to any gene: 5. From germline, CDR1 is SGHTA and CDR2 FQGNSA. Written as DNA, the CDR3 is TGTGCCAGCAGCTTAGTCCAGGGGGCAATCACCGGGGAGCTGTTTTTT. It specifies CASSLVQGAITGELFF. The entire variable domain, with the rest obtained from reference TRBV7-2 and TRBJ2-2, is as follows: GAGVSQSPSNKVTEKGKDVELRCDPISGHTALYWYRQSLGQGLEFLIYFQGNSAPDKSGLPSDRFSAERTGGSVSTLTIQRTQQEDSAVYLCASSLVQGAITGELFFGEGSRLTVL.

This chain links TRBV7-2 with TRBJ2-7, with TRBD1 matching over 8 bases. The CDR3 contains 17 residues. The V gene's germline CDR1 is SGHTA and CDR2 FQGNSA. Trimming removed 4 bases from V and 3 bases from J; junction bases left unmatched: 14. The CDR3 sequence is CASSSTGGATGNYEQYF. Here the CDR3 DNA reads TGTGCCAGCAGCTCCACAGGGGGTGCGACCGGGAACTACGAGCAGTACTTC.

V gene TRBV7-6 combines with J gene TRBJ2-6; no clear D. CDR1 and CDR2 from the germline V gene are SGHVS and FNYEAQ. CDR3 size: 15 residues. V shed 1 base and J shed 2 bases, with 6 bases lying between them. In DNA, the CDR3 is TGTGCCAGCAGCTTAGAGCAGGCTGGGGCCAACGTCCTGACTTTC. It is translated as CASSLEQAGANVLTF.

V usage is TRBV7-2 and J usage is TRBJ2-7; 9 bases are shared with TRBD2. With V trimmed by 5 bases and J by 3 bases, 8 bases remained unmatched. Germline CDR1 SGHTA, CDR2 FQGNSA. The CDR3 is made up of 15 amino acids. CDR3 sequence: CASSPQAGGYYEQYF. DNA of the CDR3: TGTGCCAGCAGCCCCCAAGCGGGGGGATACTACGAGCAGTACTTC.

The CDR3 sequence: CASSQRQGAWNIQYF. In DNA, the CDR3 is TGTGCCAGCAGCCAACGACAGGGGGCATGGAACATTCAGTACTTC. V usage is TRBV25-1 and J usage is TRBJ2-4, with 10 bases aligning to TRBD1. Per germline, CDR1 MGHDK and CDR2 SYGVNS. The CDR3 length is 15 residues. V dropped 6 bases and J dropped 7; count of bases not matched to a gene: 9.

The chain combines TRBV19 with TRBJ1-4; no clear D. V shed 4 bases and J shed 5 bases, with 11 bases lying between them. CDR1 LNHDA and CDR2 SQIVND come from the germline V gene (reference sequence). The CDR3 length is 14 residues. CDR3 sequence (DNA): TGTGCCAGTAGTAATCGACCGAGGAATGAAAAACTGTTTTTT. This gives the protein CASSNRPRNEKLFF.

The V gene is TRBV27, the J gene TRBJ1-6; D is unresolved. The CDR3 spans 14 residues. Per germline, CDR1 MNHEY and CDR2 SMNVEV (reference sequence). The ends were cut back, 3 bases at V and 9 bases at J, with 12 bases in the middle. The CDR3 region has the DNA TGTGCCAGCAGTTTGCGGGAGGATAGTTCACCCCTCCACTTT. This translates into CASSLREDSSPLHF.

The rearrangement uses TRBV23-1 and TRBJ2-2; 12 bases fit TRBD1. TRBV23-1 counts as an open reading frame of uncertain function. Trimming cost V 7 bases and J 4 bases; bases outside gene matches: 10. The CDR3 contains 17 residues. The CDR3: CASIRDRGLSGTGELFF. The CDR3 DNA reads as TGCGCCAGCATTCGGGACAGGGGGCTGTCTGGCACCGGGGAGCTGTTTTTT.

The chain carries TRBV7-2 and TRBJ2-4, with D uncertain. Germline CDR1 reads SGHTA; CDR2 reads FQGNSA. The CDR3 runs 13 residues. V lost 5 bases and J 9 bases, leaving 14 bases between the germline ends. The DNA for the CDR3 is TGTGCCAGCAGCCCGCTCAGGAACGTCATTCAGTACTTC. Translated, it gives CASSPLRNVIQYF.

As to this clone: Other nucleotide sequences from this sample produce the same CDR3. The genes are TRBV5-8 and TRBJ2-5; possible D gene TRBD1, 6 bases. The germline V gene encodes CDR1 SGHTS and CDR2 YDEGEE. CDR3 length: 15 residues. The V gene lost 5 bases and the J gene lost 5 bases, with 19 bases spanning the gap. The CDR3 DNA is TGTGCCAGCAGACTACCCGGGACACCAGGGGAGACCCAGTACTTC. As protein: CASRLPGTPGETQYF.

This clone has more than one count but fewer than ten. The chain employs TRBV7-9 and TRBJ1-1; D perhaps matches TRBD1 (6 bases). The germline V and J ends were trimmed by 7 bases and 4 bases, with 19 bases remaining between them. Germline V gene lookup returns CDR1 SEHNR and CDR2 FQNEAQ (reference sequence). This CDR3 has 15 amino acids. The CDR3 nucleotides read TGTGCCAGCAACCCCATTAGCACAGGGTTCACTGAAGCTTTCTTT. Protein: CASNPISTGFTEAFF. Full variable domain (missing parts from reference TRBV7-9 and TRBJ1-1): DTGVSQNPRHKITKRGQNVTFRCDPISEHNRLYWYRQTLGQGPEFLTYFQNEAQLEKSRLLSDRFSAERPKGSFSTLEIQRTEQGDSAMYLCASNPISTGFTEAFFGQGTRLTVV.

The CDR3 is CASSPPTSGGPDTQYF. The CDR3 nucleotides read TGTGCCAGCTCACCCCCTACTAGCGGGGGCCCAGATACGCAGTATTTT. The genes are TRBV18 and TRBJ2-3; 11 positions agree with TRBD2. Germline trimming cut 3 bases from V and 4 bases from J; bases unmatched to any gene: 6. CDR1 and CDR2 (germline): KGHSH, LQKENI. The length of the CDR3 is 16 residues.

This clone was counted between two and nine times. CDR3 region: CASSGGGAIGQPQHF. The CDR3, as DNA: TGTGCCAGTAGTGGGGGGGGCGCGATCGGACAGCCCCAGCATTTT. The chain carries TRBV19 and TRBJ1-5; weak D call: TRBD1 (6 bases). The V end was cut by 5 bases, the J end by 7 bases, with 18 bases between. Per germline, CDR1 LNHDA and CDR2 SQIVND (reference sequence). The CDR3 has 15 amino acids.

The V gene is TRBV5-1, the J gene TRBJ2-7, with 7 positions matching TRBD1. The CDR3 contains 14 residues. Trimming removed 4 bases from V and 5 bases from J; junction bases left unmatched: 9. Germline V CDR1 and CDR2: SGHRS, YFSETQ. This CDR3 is CASSPLTGTDEQYF. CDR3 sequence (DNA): TGCGCCAGCAGCCCCCTGACAGGGACAGACGAGCAGTACTTC.

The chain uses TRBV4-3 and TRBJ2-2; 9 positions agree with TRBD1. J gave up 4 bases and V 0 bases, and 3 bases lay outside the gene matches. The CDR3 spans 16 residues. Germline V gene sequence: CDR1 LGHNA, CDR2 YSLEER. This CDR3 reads CASSQDRDRVTGELFF. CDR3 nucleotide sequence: TGCGCCAGCAGCCAAGACCGGGACAGGGTCACCGGGGAGCTGTTTTTT.

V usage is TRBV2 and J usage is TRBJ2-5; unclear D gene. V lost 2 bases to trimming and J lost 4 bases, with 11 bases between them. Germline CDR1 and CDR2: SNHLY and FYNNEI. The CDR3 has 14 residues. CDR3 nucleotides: TGTGCCAGCAGTGAACAGCTAGTAGGAGAGACCCAGTACTTC. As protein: CASSEQLVGETQYF.

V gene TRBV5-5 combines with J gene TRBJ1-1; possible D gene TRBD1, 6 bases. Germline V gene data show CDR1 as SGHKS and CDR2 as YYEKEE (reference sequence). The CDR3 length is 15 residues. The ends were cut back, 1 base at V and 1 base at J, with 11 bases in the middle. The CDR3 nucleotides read TGTGCCAGCAGCTTGTATCAGGGGACGAACACTGAAGCTTTCTTT. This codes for CASSLYQGTNTEAFF.